This is a list of T cell receptor beta chains from one sample in a study of OX40 agonist ivuxolimab in advanced cancers. The repertoire was sequenced with immunoSEQ multiplex PCR; TCRdb's copy has only in-frame clones and lacks some. This sample carries about 87,000 clones, 85% to 90% of them seen once, and the ten largest clones take around 1.5%. The sequencing here drew on CD4+ or CD8+ T cells sorted from blood, taken in a trial of the OX40 agonist ivuxolimab. These receptors were collected from an adult with an advanced solid tumor such as melanoma, head and neck, liver or kidney cancer. Both conserved end residues are part of each CDR3. Each record gives: J gene, CDR3 length, clone size, V gene, D gene, CDR3 protein, CDR3 DNA. The D gene is left open where the match is weak. Clone size is not always given. Where it is, it says once, few, many or a class for expanded clones.

j_gene: TRBJ2-5
len: 15
abundance: few
v_gene: TRBV14
d_gene: -
CDR3aa: CASSQDRAWQETQYF
CDR3nt: TGTGCCAGCAGCCAAGATAGGGCATGGCAAGAGACCCAGTACTTC

j_gene: TRBJ2-2
len: 17
abundance: -
v_gene: TRBV15
d_gene: TRBD1
CDR3aa: CATSRGPGQGAGGELFF
CDR3nt: TGTGCCACCAGCAGGGGACCGGGACAGGGAGCCGGCGGGGAGCTGTTTTTT

j_gene: TRBJ2-3
len: 17
abundance: -
v_gene: TRBV11-3
d_gene: TRBD2
CDR3aa: CASSLDSGLAGADTQYF
CDR3nt: TGTGCCAGCAGCTTAGACTCGGGACTAGCGGGGGCAGATACGCAGTATTTT

j_gene: TRBJ1-5
len: 14
abundance: few
v_gene: TRBV5-6
d_gene: -
CDR3aa: CASSLWGRGQPQHF
CDR3nt: TGTGCCAGCAGCTTGTGGGGGAGAGGTCAGCCCCAGCATTTT

j_gene: TRBJ1-5
len: 15
abundance: once
v_gene: TRBV7-8
d_gene: TRBD1
CDR3aa: CASSARTGGNQPQHF
CDR3nt: TGTGCCAGCAGCGCGCGGACAGGGGGCAATCAGCCCCAGCATTTT

j_gene: TRBJ2-7
len: 13
abundance: -
v_gene: TRBV29-1
d_gene: -
CDR3aa: CSVGIVQGNKQYF
CDR3nt: TGCAGCGTGGGGATCGTACAGGGAAATAAGCAGTACTTC

j_gene: TRBJ2-1
len: 17
abundance: -
v_gene: TRBV7-2
d_gene: TRBD1
CDR3aa: CASSSLAGTGTYNEQFF
CDR3nt: TGTGCCAGCAGCTCGCTCGCCGGGACAGGGACCTACAATGAGCAGTTCTTC

j_gene: TRBJ1-4
len: 14
abundance: -
v_gene: TRBV7-9
d_gene: TRBD1
CDR3aa: CASSLGRGVEKLFF
CDR3nt: TGTGCCAGCAGCTTAGGCAGGGGGGTAGAAAAACTGTTTTTT

j_gene: TRBJ1-1
len: 14
abundance: -
v_gene: TRBV29-1
d_gene: -
CDR3aa: CSVLVQGRETEAFF
CDR3nt: TGCAGCGTGTTGGTTCAGGGTAGGGAAACTGAAGCTTTCTTT

j_gene: TRBJ1-5
len: 14
abundance: -
v_gene: TRBV6-5
d_gene: TRBD1
CDR3aa: CASSKGQGVQPQHF
CDR3nt: TGTGCCAGCAGCAAAGGACAGGGAGTCCAGCCCCAGCATTTT

j_gene: TRBJ2-5
len: 15
abundance: -
v_gene: TRBV7-9
d_gene: TRBD2
CDR3aa: CASSVSGGAEETQYF
CDR3nt: TGTGCCAGCAGCGTTAGCGGGGGGGCCGAAGAGACCCAGTACTTC

j_gene: TRBJ2-3
len: 14
abundance: -
v_gene: TRBV2
d_gene: TRBD1
CDR3aa: CASRRDRRSDTQYF
CDR3nt: TGTGCCAGCAGAAGGGACAGGAGGTCGGATACGCAGTATTTT

j_gene: TRBJ2-3
len: 16
abundance: -
v_gene: TRBV19
d_gene: -
CDR3aa: CASSIENSLWTDTQYF
CDR3nt: TGTGCCAGTAGTATAGAAAACTCCCTTTGGACAGATACGCAGTATTTT

j_gene: TRBJ1-1
len: 15
abundance: -
v_gene: TRBV19
d_gene: -
CDR3aa: CASSILGSMNTEAFF
CDR3nt: TGTGCCAGTAGTATACTAGGGAGCATGAACACTGAAGCTTTCTTT

j_gene: TRBJ1-4
len: 15
abundance: -
v_gene: TRBV7-9
d_gene: TRBD1
CDR3aa: CASSETQGMVEKLFF
CDR3nt: TGTGCCAGCAGCGAAACACAGGGGATGGTTGAAAAACTGTTTTTT

j_gene: TRBJ2-5
len: 12
abundance: -
v_gene: TRBV11-2
d_gene: -
CDR3aa: CASSSTGVTQYF
CDR3nt: TGTGCCAGCAGCTCCACTGGGGTGACCCAGTACTTC

j_gene: TRBJ2-7
len: 14
abundance: -
v_gene: TRBV5-1
d_gene: TRBD1
CDR3aa: CASSSRDRYYEQYF
CDR3nt: TGCGCCAGCAGCTCCCGGGACAGATACTACGAGCAGTACTTC

j_gene: TRBJ1-2
len: 14
abundance: -
v_gene: TRBV6-1
d_gene: TRBD1
CDR3aa: CASSERGQDYGYTF
CDR3nt: TGTGCCAGCAGTGAAAGGGGACAGGACTATGGCTACACCTTC

j_gene: TRBJ2-7
len: 14
abundance: -
v_gene: TRBV19
d_gene: -
CDR3aa: CASRDGGNSYEQYF
CDR3nt: TGTGCCAGTAGGGACGGGGGTAACTCCTACGAGCAGTACTTC

j_gene: TRBJ2-1
len: 13
abundance: -
v_gene: TRBV25-1
d_gene: -
CDR3aa: CASSAPGVKGVFF
CDR3nt: TGTGCCAGCAGTGCCCCCGGTGTGAAGGGGGTGTTCTTC

j_gene: TRBJ2-5
len: 12
abundance: -
v_gene: TRBV10-2
d_gene: TRBD1
CDR3aa: CASKGQVETQYF
CDR3nt: TGCGCCAGCAAGGGACAGGTAGAGACCCAGTACTTC

j_gene: TRBJ2-7
len: 14
abundance: -
v_gene: TRBV9
d_gene: TRBD1
CDR3aa: CASSVGQGTYEQYF
CDR3nt: TGTGCCAGCAGCGTAGGACAGGGAACCTACGAGCAGTACTTC

j_gene: TRBJ1-2
len: 14
abundance: -
v_gene: TRBV19
d_gene: TRBD1
CDR3aa: CASIRQGMDYGYTF
CDR3nt: TGTGCCAGCATTAGACAGGGAATGGACTATGGCTACACCTTC

j_gene: TRBJ1-2
len: 14
abundance: -
v_gene: TRBV2
d_gene: -
CDR3aa: CASSESRANYGYTF
CDR3nt: TGTGCCAGCAGTGAATCCAGGGCAAACTATGGCTACACCTTC

j_gene: TRBJ1-3
len: 14
abundance: once
v_gene: TRBV9
d_gene: TRBD1
CDR3aa: CASSVGQGGNTIYF
CDR3nt: TGTGCCAGCAGCGTAGGACAGGGCGGAAACACCATATATTTT

j_gene: TRBJ2-1
len: 14
abundance: -
v_gene: TRBV15
d_gene: -
CDR3aa: CATSRDLGAHEQFF
CDR3nt: TGTGCCACCAGCAGAGATCTGGGGGCCCATGAGCAGTTCTTC

j_gene: TRBJ1-2
len: 16
abundance: -
v_gene: TRBV9
d_gene: TRBD1
CDR3aa: CASSVGLKGQTTENTF
CDR3nt: TGTGCCAGCAGCGTAGGGTTAAAGGGACAGACGACTGAAAACACCTTC

j_gene: TRBJ2-6
len: 14
abundance: -
v_gene: TRBV7-8
d_gene: -
CDR3aa: CASSILLVANVLTF
CDR3nt: TGTGCCAGCAGCATCCTCCTGGTGGCCAACGTCCTGACTTTC

j_gene: TRBJ2-3
len: 16
abundance: -
v_gene: TRBV19
d_gene: -
CDR3aa: CASSIGVRETGNTQYF
CDR3nt: TGTGCCAGTAGTATAGGTGTCAGAGAGACCGGAAATACGCAGTATTTT

j_gene: TRBJ2-5
len: 19
abundance: -
v_gene: TRBV7-9
d_gene: TRBD2
CDR3aa: CASSHGGLAGPGLQETQYF
CDR3nt: TGTGCCAGCAGCCACGGCGGACTAGCGGGGCCCGGCCTACAAGAGACCCAGTACTTC

j_gene: TRBJ2-1
len: 13
abundance: -
v_gene: TRBV19
d_gene: -
CDR3aa: CASSIQGPNEQFF
CDR3nt: TGTGCCAGTAGCATCCAGGGGCCAAATGAGCAGTTCTTC

j_gene: TRBJ1-1
len: 16
abundance: -
v_gene: TRBV5-1
d_gene: TRBD1
CDR3aa: CASSGGQAVMNTEAFF
CDR3nt: TGCGCCAGCAGCGGGGGACAGGCGGTAATGAACACTGAAGCTTTCTTT

j_gene: TRBJ2-3
len: 15
abundance: -
v_gene: TRBV5-1
d_gene: -
CDR3aa: CASSFGGLSTDTQYF
CDR3nt: TGCGCCAGCAGCTTTGGGGGACTCAGCACAGATACGCAGTATTTT

j_gene: TRBJ2-1
len: 14
abundance: -
v_gene: TRBV5-7
d_gene: -
CDR3aa: CASSSVVGGYEQFF
CDR3nt: TGTGCCAGCAGCTCGGTGGTGGGTGGGTATGAGCAGTTCTTC

j_gene: TRBJ2-2
len: 17
abundance: -
v_gene: TRBV4-1
d_gene: -
CDR3aa: CASSQDPGQANTGELFF
CDR3nt: TGCGCCAGCAGCCAAGATCCTGGGCAAGCGAACACCGGGGAGCTGTTTTTT

j_gene: TRBJ2-3
len: 14
abundance: -
v_gene: TRBV7-2
d_gene: -
CDR3aa: CASRATGERDTQYF
CDR3nt: TGTGCCAGCAGGGCCACCGGGGAGCGGGATACGCAGTATTTT

j_gene: TRBJ2-7
len: 14
abundance: once
v_gene: TRBV2
d_gene: -
CDR3aa: CASSEEVTAYEQYF
CDR3nt: TGTGCCAGCAGTGAAGAGGTGACGGCCTACGAGCAGTACTTC

j_gene: TRBJ2-7
len: 14
abundance: -
v_gene: TRBV25-1
d_gene: TRBD1
CDR3aa: CASSDRNRGDEQYF
CDR3nt: TGTGCCAGCAGTGACCGCAACAGGGGGGACGAGCAGTACTTC

j_gene: TRBJ2-5
len: 14
abundance: once
v_gene: TRBV7-2
d_gene: -
CDR3aa: CASSLGLTEETQYF
CDR3nt: TGTGCCAGCAGCTTAGGTCTGACTGAAGAGACCCAGTACTTC

j_gene: TRBJ2-7
len: 13
abundance: -
v_gene: TRBV19
d_gene: -
CDR3aa: CASSMSGAEEQYF
CDR3nt: TGTGCCAGTAGTATGTCCGGGGCAGAGGAGCAGTACTTC

j_gene: TRBJ2-4
len: 20
abundance: -
v_gene: TRBV19
d_gene: TRBD2
CDR3aa: CASTPRLAGGPLQAKNIQYF
CDR3nt: TGTGCCAGTACCCCACGACTAGCGGGAGGGCCTCTGCAAGCCAAAAACATTCAGTACTTC